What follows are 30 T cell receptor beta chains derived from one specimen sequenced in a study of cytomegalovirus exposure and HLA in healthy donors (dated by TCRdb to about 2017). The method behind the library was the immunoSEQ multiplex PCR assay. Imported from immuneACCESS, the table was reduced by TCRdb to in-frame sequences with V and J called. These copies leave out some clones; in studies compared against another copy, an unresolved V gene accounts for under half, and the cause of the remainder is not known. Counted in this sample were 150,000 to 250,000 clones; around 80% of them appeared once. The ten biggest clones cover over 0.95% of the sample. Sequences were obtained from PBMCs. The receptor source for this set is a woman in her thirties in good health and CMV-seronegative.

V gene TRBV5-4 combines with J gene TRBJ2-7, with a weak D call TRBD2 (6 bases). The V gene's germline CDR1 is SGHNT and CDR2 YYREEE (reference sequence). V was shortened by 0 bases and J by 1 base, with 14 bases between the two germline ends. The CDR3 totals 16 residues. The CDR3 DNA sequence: TGTGCCAGCAGCTTGGGGGGAGGACTATATTCCTACGAGCAGTACTTC. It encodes CASSLGGGLYSYEQYF. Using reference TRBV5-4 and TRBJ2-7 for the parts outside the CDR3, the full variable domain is ETGVTQSPTHLIKTRGQQVTLRCSSQSGHNTVSWYQQALGQGPQFIFQYYREEENGRGNFPPRFSGLQFPNYSSELNVNALELDDSALYLCASSLGGGLYSYEQYFGPGTRLTVT.

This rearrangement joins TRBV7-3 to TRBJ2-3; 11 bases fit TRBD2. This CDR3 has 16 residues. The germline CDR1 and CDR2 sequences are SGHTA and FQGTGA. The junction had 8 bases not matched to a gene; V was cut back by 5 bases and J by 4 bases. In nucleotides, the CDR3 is TGTGCCAGCAGCCCGAAAGGGACTAGCGGATCAGATACGCAGTATTTT. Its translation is CASSPKGTSGSDTQYF.

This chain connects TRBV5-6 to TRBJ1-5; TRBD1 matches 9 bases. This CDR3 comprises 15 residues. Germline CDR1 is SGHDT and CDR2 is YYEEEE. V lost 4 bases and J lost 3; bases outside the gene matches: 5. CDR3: CASSPGQGNNQPQHF. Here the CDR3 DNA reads TGTGCCAGCAGCCCGGGACAGGGCAACAATCAGCCCCAGCATTTT.

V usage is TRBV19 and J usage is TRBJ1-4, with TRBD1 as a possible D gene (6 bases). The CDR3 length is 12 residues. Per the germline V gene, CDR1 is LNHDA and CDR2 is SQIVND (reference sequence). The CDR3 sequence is CATRGEGEKLFF. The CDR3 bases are TGTGCAACGAGGGGGGAGGGGGAAAAACTGTTTTTT.

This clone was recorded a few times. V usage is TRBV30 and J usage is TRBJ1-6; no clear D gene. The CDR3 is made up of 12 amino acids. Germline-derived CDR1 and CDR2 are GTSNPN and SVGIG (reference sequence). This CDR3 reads CAGDFSTSPLHF. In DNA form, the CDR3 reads TGTGCTGGAGACTTTTCAACTTCACCCCTCCACTTT.

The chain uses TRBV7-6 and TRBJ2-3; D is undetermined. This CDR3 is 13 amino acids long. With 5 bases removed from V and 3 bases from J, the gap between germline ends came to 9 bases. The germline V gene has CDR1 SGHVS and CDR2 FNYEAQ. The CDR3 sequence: CASSAHGTDTQYF. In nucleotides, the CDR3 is TGTGCCAGCAGCGCACACGGGACAGATACGCAGTATTTT.

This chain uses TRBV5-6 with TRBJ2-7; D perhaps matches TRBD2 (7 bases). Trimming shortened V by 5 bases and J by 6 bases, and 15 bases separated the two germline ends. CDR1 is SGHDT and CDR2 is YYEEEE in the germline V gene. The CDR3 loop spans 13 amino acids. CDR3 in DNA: TGTGCCAGCAGTGGGGGGGCGAATTCCGAGCAGTACTTC. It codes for CASSGGANSEQYF.

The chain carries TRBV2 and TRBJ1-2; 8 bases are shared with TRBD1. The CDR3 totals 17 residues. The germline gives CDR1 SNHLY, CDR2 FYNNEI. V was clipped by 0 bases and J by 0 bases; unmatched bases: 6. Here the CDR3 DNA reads TGTGCCAGCAGTGAAGCGCTTGGACAGGGAGCTAACTATGGCTACACCTTC. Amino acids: CASSEALGQGANYGYTF.

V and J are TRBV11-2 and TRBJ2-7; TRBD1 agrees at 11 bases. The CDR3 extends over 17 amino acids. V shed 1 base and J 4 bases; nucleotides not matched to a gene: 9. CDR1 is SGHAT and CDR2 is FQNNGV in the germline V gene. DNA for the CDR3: TGTGCCAGCAGCTTAGGGACAGGGGGCGTACGACGGTACGAGCAGTACTTC. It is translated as CASSLGTGGVRRYEQYF.

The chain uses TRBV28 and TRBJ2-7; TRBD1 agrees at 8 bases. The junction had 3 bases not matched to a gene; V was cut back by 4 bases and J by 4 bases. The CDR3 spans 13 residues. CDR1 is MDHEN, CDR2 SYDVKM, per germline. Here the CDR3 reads CASSWDRLYEQYF. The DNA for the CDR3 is TGTGCCAGCAGTTGGGACAGGCTTTACGAGCAGTACTTC.

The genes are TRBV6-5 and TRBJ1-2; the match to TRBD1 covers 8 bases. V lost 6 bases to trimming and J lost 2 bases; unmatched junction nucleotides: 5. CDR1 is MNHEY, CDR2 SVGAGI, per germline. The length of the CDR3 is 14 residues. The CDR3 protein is CASSRTGNNYGYTF. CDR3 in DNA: TGTGCCAGCAGCCGGACAGGGAACAACTATGGCTACACCTTC.

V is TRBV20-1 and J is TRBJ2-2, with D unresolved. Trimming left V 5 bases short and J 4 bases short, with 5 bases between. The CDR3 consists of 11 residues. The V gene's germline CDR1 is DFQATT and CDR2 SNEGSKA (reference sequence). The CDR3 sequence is CSALRTGELFF. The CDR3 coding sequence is TGCAGTGCTCTACGCACCGGGGAGCTGTTTTTT.

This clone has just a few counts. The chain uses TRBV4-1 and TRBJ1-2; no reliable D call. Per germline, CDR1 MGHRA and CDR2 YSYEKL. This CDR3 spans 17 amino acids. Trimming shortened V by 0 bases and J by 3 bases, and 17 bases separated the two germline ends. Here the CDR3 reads CASSQDRTSKEDYGYTF. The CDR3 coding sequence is TGCGCCAGCAGCCAAGATAGGACTTCCAAAGAGGACTATGGCTACACCTTC.

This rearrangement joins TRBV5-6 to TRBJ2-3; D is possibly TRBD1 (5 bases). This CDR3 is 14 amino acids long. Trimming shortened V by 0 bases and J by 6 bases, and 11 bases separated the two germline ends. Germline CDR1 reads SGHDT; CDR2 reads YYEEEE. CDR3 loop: CASSLDRNGDTQYF. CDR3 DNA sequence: TGTGCCAGCAGCTTGGACAGGAACGGGGATACGCAGTATTTT.

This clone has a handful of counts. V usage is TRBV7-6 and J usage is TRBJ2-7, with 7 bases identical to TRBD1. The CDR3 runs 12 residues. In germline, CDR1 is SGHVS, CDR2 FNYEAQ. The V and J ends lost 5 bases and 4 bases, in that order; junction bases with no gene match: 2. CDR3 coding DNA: TGTGCCAGCAGCCCAGGGGGTTACGAGCAGTACTTC. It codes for CASSPGGYEQYF.

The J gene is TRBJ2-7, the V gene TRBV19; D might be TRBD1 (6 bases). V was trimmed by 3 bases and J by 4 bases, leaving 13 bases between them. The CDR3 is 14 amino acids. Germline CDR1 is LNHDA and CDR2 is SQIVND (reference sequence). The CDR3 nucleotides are TGTGCCAGTAGTATCGGGACATTCATATACGAGCAGTACTTC. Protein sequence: CASSIGTFIYEQYF.

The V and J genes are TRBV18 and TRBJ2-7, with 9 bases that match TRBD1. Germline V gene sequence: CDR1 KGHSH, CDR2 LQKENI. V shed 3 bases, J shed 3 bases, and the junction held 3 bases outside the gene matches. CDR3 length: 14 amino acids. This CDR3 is CASSPGQGFYEQYF. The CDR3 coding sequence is TGTGCCAGCTCACCTGGACAGGGGTTCTACGAGCAGTACTTC.

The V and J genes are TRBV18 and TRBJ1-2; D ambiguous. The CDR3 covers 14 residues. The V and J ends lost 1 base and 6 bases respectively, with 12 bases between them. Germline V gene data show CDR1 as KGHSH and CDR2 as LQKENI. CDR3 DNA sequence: TGTGCCAGCTCACCACTCGGGGATGGAAATGGCTACACCTTC. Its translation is CASSPLGDGNGYTF.

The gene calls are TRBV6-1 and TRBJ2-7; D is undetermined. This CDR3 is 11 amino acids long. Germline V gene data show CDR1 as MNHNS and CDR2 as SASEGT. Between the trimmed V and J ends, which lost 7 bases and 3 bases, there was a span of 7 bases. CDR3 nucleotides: TGTGCCAGCATTGCACACTACGAGCAGTACTTC. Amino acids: CASIAHYEQYF.

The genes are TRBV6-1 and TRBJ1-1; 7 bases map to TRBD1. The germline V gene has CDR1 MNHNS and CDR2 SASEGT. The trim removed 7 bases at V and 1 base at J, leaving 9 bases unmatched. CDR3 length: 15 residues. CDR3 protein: CASTKGAGGNTEAFF. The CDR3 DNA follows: TGTGCCAGCACCAAGGGGGCAGGAGGGAACACTGAAGCTTTCTTT.

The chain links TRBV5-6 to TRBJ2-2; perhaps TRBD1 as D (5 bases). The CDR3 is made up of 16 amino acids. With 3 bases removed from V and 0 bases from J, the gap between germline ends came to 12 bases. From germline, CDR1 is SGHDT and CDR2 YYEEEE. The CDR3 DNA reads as TGTGCCAGCAGCTCCTCCAGGGAAGCGAACACCGGGGAGCTGTTTTTT. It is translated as CASSSSREANTGELFF.

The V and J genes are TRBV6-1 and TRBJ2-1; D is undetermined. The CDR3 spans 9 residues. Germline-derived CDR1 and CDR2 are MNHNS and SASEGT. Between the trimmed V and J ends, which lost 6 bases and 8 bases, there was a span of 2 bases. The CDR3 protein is CASSYEQFF. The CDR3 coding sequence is TGTGCCAGCAGCTATGAGCAGTTCTTC.

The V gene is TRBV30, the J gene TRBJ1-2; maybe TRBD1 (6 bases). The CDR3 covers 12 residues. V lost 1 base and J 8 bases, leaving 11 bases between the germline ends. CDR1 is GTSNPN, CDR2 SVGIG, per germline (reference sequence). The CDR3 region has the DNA TGTGCCTGGAGTGAGGGGGAAGGGGGCTACACCTTC. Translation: CAWSEGEGGYTF.

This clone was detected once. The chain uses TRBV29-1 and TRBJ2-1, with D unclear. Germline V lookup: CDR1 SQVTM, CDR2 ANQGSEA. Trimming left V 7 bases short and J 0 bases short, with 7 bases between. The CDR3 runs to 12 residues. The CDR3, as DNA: TGCAGCGATCTGAGCTCCTACAATGAGCAGTTCTTC. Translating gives CSDLSSYNEQFF.

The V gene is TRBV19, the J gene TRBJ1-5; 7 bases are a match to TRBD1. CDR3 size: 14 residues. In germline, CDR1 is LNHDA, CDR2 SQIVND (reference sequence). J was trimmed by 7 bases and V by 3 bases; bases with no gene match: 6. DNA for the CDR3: TGTGCCAGTAGTATTGGGCAGGGGGTACAGCCCCAGCATTTT. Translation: CASSIGQGVQPQHF.

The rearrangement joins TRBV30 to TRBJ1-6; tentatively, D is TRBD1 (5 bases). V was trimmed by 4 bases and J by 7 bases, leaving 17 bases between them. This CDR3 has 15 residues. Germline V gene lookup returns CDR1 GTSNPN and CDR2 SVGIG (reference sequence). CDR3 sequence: CAWTRSRARNSPLHF. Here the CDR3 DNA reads TGTGCCTGGACCCGTAGCAGGGCGAGGAATTCACCCCTCCACTTT.

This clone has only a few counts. CDR3 sequence (DNA): TGTGCCAGCAGCTCGACAGGAGGTGACTATGGCTACACCTTC. This codes for CASSSTGGDYGYTF. This chain uses TRBV7-9 with TRBJ1-2, with D possibly TRBD1 on 6 matching bases. Germline V gene data show CDR1 as SEHNR and CDR2 as FQNEAQ (reference sequence). The CDR3 extends over 14 amino acids. Trimming removed 4 bases at V and 3 bases at J, with 12 bases between.

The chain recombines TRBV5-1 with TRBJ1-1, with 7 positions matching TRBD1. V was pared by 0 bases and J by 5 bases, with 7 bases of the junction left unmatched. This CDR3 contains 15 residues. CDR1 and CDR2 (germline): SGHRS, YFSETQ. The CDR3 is CASSLEQGSETEAFF. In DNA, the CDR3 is TGCGCCAGCAGCTTGGAACAGGGGTCGGAAACTGAAGCTTTCTTT.

The CDR3 reads CAWKAGGPSYNEQFF. Here the CDR3 DNA reads TGTGCCTGGAAGGCGGGGGGCCCTTCCTACAATGAGCAGTTCTTC. The rearrangement links TRBV30 to TRBJ2-1, with 8 bases that match TRBD2. Trimming removed 4 bases from V and 1 base from J; junction bases left unmatched: 6. Looked up from germline, CDR1 is GTSNPN and CDR2 is SVGIG (reference sequence). The CDR3 is 15 amino acids.

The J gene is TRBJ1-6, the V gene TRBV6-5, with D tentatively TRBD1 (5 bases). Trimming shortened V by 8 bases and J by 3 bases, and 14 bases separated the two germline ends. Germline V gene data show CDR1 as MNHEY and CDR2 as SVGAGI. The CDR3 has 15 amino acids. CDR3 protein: CASAMTDLYNSPLHF. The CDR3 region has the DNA TGTGCCAGCGCAATGACAGATCTCTATAATTCACCCCTCCACTTT.